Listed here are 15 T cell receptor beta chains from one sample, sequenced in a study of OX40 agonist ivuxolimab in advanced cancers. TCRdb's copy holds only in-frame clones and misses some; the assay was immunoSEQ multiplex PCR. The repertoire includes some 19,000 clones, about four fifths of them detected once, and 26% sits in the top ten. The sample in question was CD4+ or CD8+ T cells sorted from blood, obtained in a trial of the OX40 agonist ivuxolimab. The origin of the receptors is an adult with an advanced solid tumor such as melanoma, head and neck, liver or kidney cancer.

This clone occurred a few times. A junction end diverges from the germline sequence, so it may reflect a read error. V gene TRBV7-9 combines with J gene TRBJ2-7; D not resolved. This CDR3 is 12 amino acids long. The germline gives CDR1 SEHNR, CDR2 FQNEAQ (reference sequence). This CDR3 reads CASSLAWSDHHF. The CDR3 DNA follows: TGTGCCAGCAGCTTAGCGTGGTCGGACCACCACTTC.

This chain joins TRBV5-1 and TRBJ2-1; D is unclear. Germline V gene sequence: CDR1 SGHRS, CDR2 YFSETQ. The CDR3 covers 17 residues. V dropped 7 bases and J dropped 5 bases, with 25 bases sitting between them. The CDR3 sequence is CASEEWPNPRGHNEQFF. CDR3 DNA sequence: TGCGCCAGCGAGGAGTGGCCAAATCCTCGAGGCCACAATGAGCAGTTCTTC.

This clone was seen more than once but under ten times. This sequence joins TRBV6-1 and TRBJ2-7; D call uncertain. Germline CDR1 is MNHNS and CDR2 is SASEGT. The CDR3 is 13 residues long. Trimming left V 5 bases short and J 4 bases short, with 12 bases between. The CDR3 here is CASSLLKGYEQYF. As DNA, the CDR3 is TGTGCCAGCAGTTTACTCAAGGGTTACGAGCAGTACTTC.

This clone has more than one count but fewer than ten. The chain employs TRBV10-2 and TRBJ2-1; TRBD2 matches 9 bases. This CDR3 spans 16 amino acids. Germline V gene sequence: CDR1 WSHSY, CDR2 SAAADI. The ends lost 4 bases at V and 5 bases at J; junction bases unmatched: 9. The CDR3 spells CASSVLAGGPNNEQFF. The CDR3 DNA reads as TGCGCCAGCAGTGTTCTGGCGGGAGGGCCGAACAATGAGCAGTTCTTC.

The CDR3 DNA follows: TGTGCCAGCAGCTTAGCGGCAGCCTCTTCCTACAATGAGCAGTTCTTC. Its protein product is CASSLAAASSYNEQFF. The chain links TRBV7-3 to TRBJ2-1; D is unclear. Trimming left V 2 bases short and J 1 base short, with 12 bases between. The germline V gene has CDR1 SGHTA and CDR2 FQGTGA. The CDR3 has 16 amino acids.

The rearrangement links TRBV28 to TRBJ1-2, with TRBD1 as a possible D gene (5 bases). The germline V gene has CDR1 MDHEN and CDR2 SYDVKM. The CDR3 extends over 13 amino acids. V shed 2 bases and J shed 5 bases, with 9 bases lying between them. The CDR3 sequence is CASSLPTAYGYTF. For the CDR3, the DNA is TGTGCCAGCAGTTTACCGACAGCGTATGGCTACACCTTC.

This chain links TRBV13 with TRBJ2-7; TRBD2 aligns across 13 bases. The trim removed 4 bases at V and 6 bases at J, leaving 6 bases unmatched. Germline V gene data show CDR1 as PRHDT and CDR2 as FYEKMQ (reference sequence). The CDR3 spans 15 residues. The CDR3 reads CASSSRTSGRVEQYF. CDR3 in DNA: TGTGCCAGCAGCTCCAGGACTAGCGGGAGAGTCGAGCAGTACTTC.

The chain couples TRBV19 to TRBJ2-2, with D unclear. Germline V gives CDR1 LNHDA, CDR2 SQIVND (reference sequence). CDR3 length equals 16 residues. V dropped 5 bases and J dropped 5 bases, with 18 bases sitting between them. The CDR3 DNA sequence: TGTGCCAGTAGTCAGCAGCCCAGCGTTGGGACCGGGGAGCTGTTTTTT. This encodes CASSQQPSVGTGELFF.

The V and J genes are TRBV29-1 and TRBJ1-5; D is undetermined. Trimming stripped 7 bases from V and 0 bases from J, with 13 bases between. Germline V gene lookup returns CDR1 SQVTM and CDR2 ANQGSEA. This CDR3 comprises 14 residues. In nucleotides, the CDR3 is TGCAGCGCTGTAGTACCCTATAGCAATCAGCCCCAGCATTTT. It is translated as CSAVVPYSNQPQHF.

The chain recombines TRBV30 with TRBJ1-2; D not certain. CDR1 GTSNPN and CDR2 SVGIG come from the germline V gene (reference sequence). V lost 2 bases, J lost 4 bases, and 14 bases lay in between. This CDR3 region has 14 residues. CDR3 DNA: TGTGCCTGGAGTCCCCCATTCGGCTTCTATGGCTACACCTTC. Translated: CAWSPPFGFYGYTF.

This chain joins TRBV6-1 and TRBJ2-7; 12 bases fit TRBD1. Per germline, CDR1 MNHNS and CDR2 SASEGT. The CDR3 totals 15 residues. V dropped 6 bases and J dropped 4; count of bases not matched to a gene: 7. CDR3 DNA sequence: TGTGCCAGCAGAGAGGGACAGGGGGCGCTATACGAGCAGTACTTC. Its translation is CASREGQGALYEQYF.

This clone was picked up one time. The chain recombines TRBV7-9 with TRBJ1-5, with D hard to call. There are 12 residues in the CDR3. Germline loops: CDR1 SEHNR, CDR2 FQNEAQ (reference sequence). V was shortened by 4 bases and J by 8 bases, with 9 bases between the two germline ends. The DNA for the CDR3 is TGTGCCAGCAGCTCGGACGGGGAGCCCCAGCATTTT. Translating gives CASSSDGEPQHF.

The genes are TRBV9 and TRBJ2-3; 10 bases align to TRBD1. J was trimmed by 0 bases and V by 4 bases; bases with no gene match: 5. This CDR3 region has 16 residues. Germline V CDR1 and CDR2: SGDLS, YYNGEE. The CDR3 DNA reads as TGTGCCAGCAGCTTGGACAGGGGGTATAGCACAGATACGCAGTATTTT. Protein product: CASSLDRGYSTDTQYF.

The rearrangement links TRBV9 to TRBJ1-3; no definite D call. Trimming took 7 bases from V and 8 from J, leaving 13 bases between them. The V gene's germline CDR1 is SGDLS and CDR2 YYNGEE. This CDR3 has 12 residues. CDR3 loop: CASSGLVDTIYF. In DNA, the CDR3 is TGTGCCAGCTCCGGACTAGTGGACACCATATATTTT.

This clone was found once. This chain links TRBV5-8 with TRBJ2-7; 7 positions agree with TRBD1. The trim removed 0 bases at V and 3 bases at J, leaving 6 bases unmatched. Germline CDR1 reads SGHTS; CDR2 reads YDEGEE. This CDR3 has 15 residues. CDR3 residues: CASSLGGGRDYEQYF. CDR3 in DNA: TGTGCCAGCAGCTTGGGAGGGGGCCGCGACTACGAGCAGTACTTC.